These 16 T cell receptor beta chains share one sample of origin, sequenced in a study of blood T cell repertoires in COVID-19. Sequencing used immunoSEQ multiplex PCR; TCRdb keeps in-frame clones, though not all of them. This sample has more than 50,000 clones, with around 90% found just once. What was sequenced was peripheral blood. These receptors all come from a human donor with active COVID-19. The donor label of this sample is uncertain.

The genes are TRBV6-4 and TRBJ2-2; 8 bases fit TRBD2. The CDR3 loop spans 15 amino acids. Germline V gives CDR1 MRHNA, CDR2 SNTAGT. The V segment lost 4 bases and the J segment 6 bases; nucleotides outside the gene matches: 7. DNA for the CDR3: TGTGCCAGCAGTGGAAGCGGGAGCTCTCCCGGGGAGCTGTTTTTT. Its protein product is CASSGSGSSPGELFF.

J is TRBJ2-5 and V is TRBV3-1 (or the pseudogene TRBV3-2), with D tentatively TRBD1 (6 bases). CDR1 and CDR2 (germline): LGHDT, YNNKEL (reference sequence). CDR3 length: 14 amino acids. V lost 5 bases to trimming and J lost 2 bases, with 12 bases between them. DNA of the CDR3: TGTGCCAGCAGCTGGCCAGGGGCTCAAGAGACCCAGTACTTC. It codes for CASSWPGAQETQYF.

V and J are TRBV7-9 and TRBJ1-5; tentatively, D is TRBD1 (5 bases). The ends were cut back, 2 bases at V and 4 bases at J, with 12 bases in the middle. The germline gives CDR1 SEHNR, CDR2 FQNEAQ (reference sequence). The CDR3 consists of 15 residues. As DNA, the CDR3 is TGTGCCAGCAGCTTAAACTCGGACACAAATCAGCCCCAGCATTTT. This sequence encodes CASSLNSDTNQPQHF.

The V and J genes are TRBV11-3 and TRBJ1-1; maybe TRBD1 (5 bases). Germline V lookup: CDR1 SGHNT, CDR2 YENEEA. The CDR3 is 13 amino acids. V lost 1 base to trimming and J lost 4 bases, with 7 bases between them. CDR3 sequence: CASSLGRATEAFF. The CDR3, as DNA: TGTGCCAGCAGCTTAGGCAGGGCCACTGAAGCTTTCTTT.

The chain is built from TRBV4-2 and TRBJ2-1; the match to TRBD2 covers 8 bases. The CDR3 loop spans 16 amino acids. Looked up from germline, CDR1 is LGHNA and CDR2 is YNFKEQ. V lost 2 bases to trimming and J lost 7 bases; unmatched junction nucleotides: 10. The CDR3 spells CASSQSGGLSGNEQFF. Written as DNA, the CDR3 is TGTGCCAGCAGCCAAAGCGGGGGCCTAAGTGGAAATGAGCAGTTCTTC.

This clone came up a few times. The CDR3 DNA reads as TGTGCCAGCAGCGCCACAGGGGTATGGCCCTACGAGCAGTACTTC. It specifies CASSATGVWPYEQYF. The chain uses TRBV5-6 and TRBJ2-7; 7 bases are a match to TRBD1. The CDR3 contains 15 residues. Trimming cost V 4 bases and J 2 bases; bases outside gene matches: 9. Germline assignment: CDR1 SGHDT and CDR2 YYEEEE.

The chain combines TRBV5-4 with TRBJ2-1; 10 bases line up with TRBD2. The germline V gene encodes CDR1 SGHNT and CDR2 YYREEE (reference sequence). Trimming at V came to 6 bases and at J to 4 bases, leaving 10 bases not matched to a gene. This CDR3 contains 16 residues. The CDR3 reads CASKLLGLAEYNEQFF. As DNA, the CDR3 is TGTGCCAGCAAACTCCTAGGACTAGCGGAATACAATGAGCAGTTCTTC.

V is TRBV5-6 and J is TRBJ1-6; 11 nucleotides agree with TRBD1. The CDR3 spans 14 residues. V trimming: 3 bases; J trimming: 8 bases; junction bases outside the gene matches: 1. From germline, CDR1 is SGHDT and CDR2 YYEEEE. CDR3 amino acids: CASSWTGGDSPLHF. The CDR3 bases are TGTGCCAGCAGCTGGACAGGGGGCGATTCACCCCTCCACTTT.

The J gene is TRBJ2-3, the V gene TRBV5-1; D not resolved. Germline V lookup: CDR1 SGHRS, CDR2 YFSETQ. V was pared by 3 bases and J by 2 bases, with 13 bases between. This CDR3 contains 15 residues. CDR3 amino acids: CASSSLQNYTDTQYF. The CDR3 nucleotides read TGCGCCAGCAGCTCGTTACAGAATTACACAGATACGCAGTATTTT.

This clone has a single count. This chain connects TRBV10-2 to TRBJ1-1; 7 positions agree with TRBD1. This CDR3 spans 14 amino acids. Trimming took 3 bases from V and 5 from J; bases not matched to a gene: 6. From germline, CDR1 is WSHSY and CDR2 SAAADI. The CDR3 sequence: CASSDWTGGTEAFF. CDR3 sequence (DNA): TGCGCCAGCAGTGACTGGACAGGAGGAACTGAAGCTTTCTTT.

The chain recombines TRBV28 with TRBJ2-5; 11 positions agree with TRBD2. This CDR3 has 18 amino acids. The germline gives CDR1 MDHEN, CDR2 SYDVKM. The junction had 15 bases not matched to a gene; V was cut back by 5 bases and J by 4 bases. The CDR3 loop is CASSPYRFSGGAGETQYF. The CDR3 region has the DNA TGTGCCAGCAGTCCCTACCGTTTTAGCGGGGGGGCCGGAGAGACCCAGTACTTC.

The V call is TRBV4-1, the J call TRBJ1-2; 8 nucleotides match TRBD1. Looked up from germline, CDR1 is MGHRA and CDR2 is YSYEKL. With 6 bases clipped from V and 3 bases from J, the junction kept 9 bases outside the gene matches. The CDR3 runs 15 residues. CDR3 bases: TGCGCCAGCAGAAGCACAGGGGGTCGGGACTATGGCTACACCTTC. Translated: CASRSTGGRDYGYTF.

DNA for the CDR3: TGCAGCGTTGTGGGACTAGCGGTTCCCAGCTCCTACAATGAGCAGTTCTTC. This translates into CSVVGLAVPSSYNEQFF. The V gene is TRBV29-1, the J gene TRBJ2-1; TRBD2 agrees at 11 bases. CDR3 length: 17 residues. Germline trimming cut 4 bases from V and 0 bases from J; bases unmatched to any gene: 8. Germline V gene sequence: CDR1 SQVTM, CDR2 ANQGSEA.

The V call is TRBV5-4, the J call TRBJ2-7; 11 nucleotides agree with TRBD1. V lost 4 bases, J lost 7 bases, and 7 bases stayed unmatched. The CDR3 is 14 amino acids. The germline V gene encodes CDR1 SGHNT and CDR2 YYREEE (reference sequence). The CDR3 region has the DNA TGTGCCAGCAGCCCCGGACAGGGGGCGGGAGAGCAGTACTTC. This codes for CASSPGQGAGEQYF.

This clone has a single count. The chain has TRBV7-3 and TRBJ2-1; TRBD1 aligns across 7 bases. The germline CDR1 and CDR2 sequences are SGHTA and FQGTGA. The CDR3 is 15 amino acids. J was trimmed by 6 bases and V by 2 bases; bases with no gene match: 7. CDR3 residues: CASSLGTGQFNEQFF. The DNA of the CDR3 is TGTGCCAGCAGCTTAGGAACGGGACAGTTCAATGAGCAGTTCTTC. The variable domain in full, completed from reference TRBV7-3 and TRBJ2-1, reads GAGVSQTPSNKVTEKGKYVELRCDPISGHTALYWYRQSLGQGPEFLIYFQGTGAADDSGLPNDRFFAVRPEGSVSTLKIQRTERGDSAVYLCASSLGTGQFNEQFFGPGTRLTVL.

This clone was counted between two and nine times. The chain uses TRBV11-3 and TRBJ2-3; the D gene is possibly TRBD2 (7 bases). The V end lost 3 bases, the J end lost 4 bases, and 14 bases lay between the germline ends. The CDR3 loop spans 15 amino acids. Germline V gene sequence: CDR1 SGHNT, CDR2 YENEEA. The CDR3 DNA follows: TGTGCCAGCAGCTTGAGGGGGGGAGTAGCAGATACGCAGTATTTT. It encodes CASSLRGGVADTQYF.